This entry lists 18 T cell receptor beta chains sequenced from one sample in a study of T cells in narcolepsy. The repertoire was sequenced with immunoSEQ multiplex PCR; TCRdb's copy has only in-frame clones and lacks some. This table holds under 35,000 clones, approximately 80% found once. Sequencing was performed on memory (CD45RA-) CD4+ T cells from blood. Every receptor here comes from a human donor in good health.

The J gene is TRBJ2-5, the V gene TRBV11-2; TRBD1 matches at 11 bases. CDR1 is SGHAT and CDR2 is FQNNGV in the germline V gene. V lost 4 bases and J lost 5; bases outside the gene matches: 9. The CDR3 spans 16 residues. The CDR3 region is CASSSRTGGLSETQYF. Here the CDR3 DNA reads TGTGCCAGCAGCTCCAGGACAGGGGGCTTATCCGAGACCCAGTACTTC.

V and J are TRBV19 and TRBJ2-1; D is perhaps TRBD2 (5 bases). The V and J ends lost 7 bases and 0 bases respectively, with 19 bases between them. Looked up from germline, CDR1 is LNHDA and CDR2 is SQIVND (reference sequence). CDR3 size: 17 residues. DNA for the CDR3: TGTGCCAGTACAACCTTCTCCGCGGGCAGCTCCTACAATGAGCAGTTCTTC. Protein: CASTTFSAGSSYNEQFF.

The rearrangement uses TRBV18 and TRBJ1-6, with D perhaps TRBD1 (5 bases). V was pared by 2 bases and J by 8 bases, with 7 bases between. The CDR3 extends over 13 amino acids. CDR1 and CDR2 from the germline V gene are KGHSH and LQKENI. The CDR3: CASSPLGDSPLHF. The CDR3 nucleotides are TGTGCCAGCTCACCATTGGGGGATTCACCCCTCCACTTT.

The J gene is TRBJ2-5, the V gene TRBV6-6; D is uncertain. V was clipped by 0 bases and J by 3 bases, with 11 bases between them. The CDR3 runs to 15 residues. From germline, CDR1 is MNHNY and CDR2 SVGAGI (reference sequence). CDR3 loop: CASSYSRGTKETQYF. CDR3 in DNA: TGTGCCAGCAGTTACTCCAGAGGCACTAAAGAGACCCAGTACTTC.

The chain uses TRBV28 and TRBJ2-7; D assignment may be TRBD1 or TRBD2 (5 bases each). Trimming cost V 7 bases and J 2 bases, with 18 bases left between them. This CDR3 comprises 15 residues. The germline V gene has CDR1 MDHEN and CDR2 SYDVKM. The CDR3 DNA is TGTGCCAGCACCTTGGGGCTAACGGGAACCTACGAGCAGTACTTC. Translation gives CASTLGLTGTYEQYF.

V is TRBV7-3 and J is TRBJ1-5; no reliable D call. CDR1 and CDR2 from the germline V gene are SGHTA and FQGTGA. The V end was cut by 4 bases, the J end by 3 bases, with 13 bases between. This CDR3 spans 15 amino acids. CDR3 nucleotide sequence: TGTGCCAGCAGCTCCCGCACAGAGACCAATCAGCCCCAGCATTTT. Its translation: CASSSRTETNQPQHF.

CDR3: CASSPLRGLNTEAFF. In DNA form, the CDR3 reads TGTGCCAGCTCACCACTCCGTGGTCTGAACACTGAAGCTTTCTTT. This chain uses TRBV18 with TRBJ1-1; D uncertain. CDR3 length: 15 amino acids. Germline CDR1 KGHSH, CDR2 LQKENI. Trimming stripped 1 base from V and 0 bases from J, with 9 bases between. Full variable domain (rest looked up from reference TRBV18 and TRBJ1-1): NAGVMQNPRHLVRRRGQEARLRCSPMKGHSHVYWYRQLPEEGLKFMVYLQKENIIDESGMPKERFSAEFPKEGPSILRIQQVVRGDSAAYFCASSPLRGLNTEAFFGQGTRLTVV.

The V gene is TRBV7-3, the J gene TRBJ2-3; D is possibly TRBD2 (5 bases). V shed 4 bases and J shed 11 bases, with 10 bases lying between them. Germline V CDR1 and CDR2: SGHTA, FQGTGA. This CDR3 region has 11 residues. The CDR3 here is CASSSGIGQYF. DNA for the CDR3: TGTGCCAGCAGCTCGGGGATTGGGCAGTATTTT.

This clone was recorded a few times. The V call is TRBV5-1, the J call TRBJ2-7, with TRBD1 as a possible D gene (5 bases). Deletions cut 8 bases from V and 5 bases from J, with 17 bases between. Germline CDR1 SGHRS, CDR2 YFSETQ. The length of the CDR3 is 13 residues. The CDR3 loop is CASRRPGQNEQYF. The CDR3 DNA reads TGCGCCAGTCGGAGACCAGGGCAGAACGAGCAGTACTTC. Drawing the rest from reference TRBV5-1 and TRBJ2-7, the complete variable domain is KAGVTQTPRYLIKTRGQQVTLSCSPISGHRSVSWYQQTPGQGLQFLFEYFSETQRNKGNFPGRFSGRQFSNSRSEMNVSTLELGDSALYLCASRRPGQNEQYFGPGTRLTVT.

V is TRBV19 and J is TRBJ2-2; D perhaps matches TRBD2 (5 bases). Germline assignment: CDR1 LNHDA and CDR2 SQIVND (reference sequence). Trimming cost V 4 bases and J 0 bases, with 15 bases left between them. There are 17 residues in the CDR3. The CDR3 nucleotides read TGTGCCAGTAGTACCCAAGTAAGGACTGCGAACACCGGGGAGCTGTTTTTT. Translated: CASSTQVRTANTGELFF. The whole variable domain, filled in from reference TRBV19 and TRBJ2-2, reads DGGITQSPKYLFRKEGQNVTLSCEQNLNHDAMYWYRQDPGQGLRLIYYSQIVNDFQKGDIAEGYSVSREKKESFPLTVTSAQKNPTAFYLCASSTQVRTANTGELFFGEGSRLTVL.

V gene TRBV29-1 combines with J gene TRBJ2-2; D remains unclear. The germline V gene has CDR1 SQVTM and CDR2 ANQGSEA. This CDR3 has 14 residues. The V and J ends lost 8 bases and 2 bases respectively, with 15 bases between them. CDR3 protein: CSHSGDLNTGELFF. CDR3 nucleotide sequence: TGCAGCCACTCGGGCGACTTAAACACCGGGGAGCTGTTTTTT.

This chain links TRBV4-1 with TRBJ2-7, with TRBD2 matching over 13 bases. Germline V gene data show CDR1 as MGHRA and CDR2 as YSYEKL. The CDR3 runs 15 residues. The V segment lost 3 bases and the J segment 3 bases; nucleotides outside the gene matches: 2. CDR3 residues: CASSQGLAGNYEQYF. The DNA for the CDR3 is TGCGCCAGCAGCCAGGGACTAGCGGGAAACTACGAGCAGTACTTC.

This rearrangement joins TRBV4-2 to TRBJ1-1; possible D gene TRBD1, 6 bases. V was trimmed by 4 bases and J by 5 bases, leaving 14 bases between them. The CDR3 is 14 amino acids. In germline, CDR1 is LGHNA, CDR2 YNFKEQ. As DNA, the CDR3 is TGTGCCAGCAGCCCAACAGGGTATGGGACTGAAGCTTTCTTT. This translates into CASSPTGYGTEAFF.

In this sample, this clone is medium-sized. The chain recombines TRBV19 with TRBJ2-2, with 9 bases lining up with TRBD1. The CDR3 covers 14 residues. Per the germline V gene, CDR1 is LNHDA and CDR2 is SQIVND (reference sequence). The V gene end was trimmed by 6 bases and the J gene end by 6 bases; junction bases not matched to a gene: 5. The CDR3 coding sequence is TGTGCCAGTAGAACAGGGGGCGCCTCCGGGGAGCTGTTTTTT. Encoded protein: CASRTGGASGELFF. Based on the CDR3 plus reference TRBV19 and TRBJ2-2, the full variable domain is DGGITQSPKYLFRKEGQNVTLSCEQNLNHDAMYWYRQDPGQGLRLIYYSQIVNDFQKGDIAEGYSVSREKKESFPLTVTSAQKNPTAFYLCASRTGGASGELFFGEGSRLTVL.

The CDR3 sequence: CASSSRTGDGYTF. For the CDR3, the DNA is TGTGCCAGCTCATCAAGGACAGGTGATGGCTACACCTTC. This chain connects TRBV18 to TRBJ1-2; 7 bases are shared with TRBD1. This CDR3 has 13 amino acids. CDR1 and CDR2 from the germline V gene are KGHSH and LQKENI. Unmatched junction bases numbered 6, after V lost 5 bases and J lost 6 bases.

This clone has just one count. This chain joins TRBV9 and TRBJ1-1; D unresolved. Germline CDR1 is SGDLS and CDR2 is YYNGEE. The CDR3 totals 14 residues. Trimming cost V 0 bases and J 2 bases, with 8 bases left between them. The CDR3 nucleotides read TGTGCCAGCAGCGTAGAACAGACTAACACTGAAGCTTTCTTT. Translated, it gives CASSVEQTNTEAFF.

V usage is TRBV9 and J usage is TRBJ2-5; D may match TRBD1 or TRBD2 (5 bases each). Germline CDR1 SGDLS, CDR2 YYNGEE. Trimming stripped 4 bases from V and 5 bases from J, with 18 bases between. The CDR3 is 15 residues long. CDR3 residues: CASSQGPGSGETQYF. The CDR3 nucleotides read TGTGCCAGCAGCCAGGGCCCGGGGTCAGGGGAGACCCAGTACTTC.

V usage is TRBV5-1 and J usage is TRBJ2-7, with 11 bases lining up with TRBD2. Germline CDR1 SGHRS, CDR2 YFSETQ. This CDR3 spans 16 amino acids. V dropped 2 bases and J dropped 1; count of bases not matched to a gene: 5. In DNA, the CDR3 is TGCGCCAGCAGCTTTCTAGCGGGGGGCCCGTCCTACGAGCAGTACTTC. Its protein is CASSFLAGGPSYEQYF.